Sequencing of this T cell receptor (beta chain) was carried out in a study of OX40 agonist ivuxolimab in advanced cancers. Study-wide context: Ivuxolimab, which targeted the costimulatory receptor OX40 (CD134), was an agonistic, fully human IgG2 monoclonal antibody. Patients were allowed to have had prior anti-PD-1, anti-PD-L1 or anti-CTLA-4 therapy, and around two fifths of the dose-escalation patients had been treated with checkpoint inhibitors. Peripheral TCRbeta sequencing was intended to test whether TCR sequence diversity was altered and clonal T-cell expansion was caused by ivuxolimab. The paper covers the monotherapy dose-escalation part of the phase I ivuxolimab trial, which included N of about 50 patients. Among the 50 to 55 dose-escalation patients, about 20 had hepatocellular carcinoma, roughly 15 melanoma, 9 renal cell carcinoma and 9 head and neck cancer. Partial responses occurred in three dose-escalation patients, of whom one had hepatocellular carcinoma and two had cutaneous melanoma. Intravenous ivuxolimab was administered to patients every 2 weeks at six dose levels: 0.01, 0.1, 0.3, 1.5, 3 and 10 mg/kg. The dose-escalation cohort was roughly 87% male with a mean age of approximately 60 years, ranging from roughly 20 to 80. Overall results and qualifications from the work: Clonal expansion of both CD4+ and CD8+ blood T cells was observed from baseline to week 6 at doses 0.1 to 3.0 mg/kg. Which antigens the clonally expanded peripheral T cells were specific for was not determined. Low levels of normalized T-cell clonal expansion were also shown by some nonresponding patients. On average, CD8+ T cells showed more expanded clones than CD4+ T cells after ivuxolimab. In partial responders in the 0.1-3.0 mg/kg groups, normalized peripheral clonal expansion was found to be among the lowest, especially among CD8+ T cells.

V loses 1 base at its end and J loses 2 bases; junction bases beyond the gene matches: 2. The CDR3 goes from the cysteine to the phenylalanine over 17 residues. The CDR3 DNA has 51 bases and is translated from base 1. CDR1 and CDR2, looked up from the germline V gene, are LGHNA and YNFKEQ. Patients with autoimmune disease history or receiving systemic immunosuppression were excluded from the trial. In every dose cohort, peripheral blood was drawn for TCR sequencing at baseline, cycle 4 day 1, and cycle 7 day 1. The samples were taken from a phase I, first-in-human, multicenter, open-label dose-escalation trial of ivuxolimab. Adults with locally advanced or metastatic head and neck squamous cell, hepatocellular, melanoma or renal cell carcinoma were enrolled in the trial. Before TCR sequencing, CD4+ T cells and CD8+ T cells were sorted from peripheral blood as separate populations. Genomic DNA was extracted from sorted cells for sequencing of the TCRbeta CDR3 region. The immunoSEQ Assay was used to sequence the TCRbeta CDR3 regions. TCRdb holds this immuneACCESS table with in-frame rearrangements only. Some clones are missing; in checked studies, unresolved V genes explain under half, and the rest has no known cause. The sample table records about 93,000 clones; 85% to 95% of these occur just once. Around 2.8% of the sample belongs to the ten largest clones.

To note about this clone: This receptor's antigen is unknown. No qualities accompany the bases; no much larger clone lies one base away.

The rearrangement joined TRBV4-2 to TRBJ2-7; the central 16 bases match TRBD2. Sequencing used CD4+ or CD8+ T cells sorted from blood, obtained in a trial of the OX40 agonist ivuxolimab. This clonotype was sampled from an adult with an advanced solid tumor such as melanoma, head and neck, liver or kidney cancer. The sequenced DNA: TGTGCCAGCAGCCAAGGGGGACTAGCGGGAGGGGCCTACGAGCAGTACTTC. Its protein reads: CASSQGGLAGGAYEQYF.